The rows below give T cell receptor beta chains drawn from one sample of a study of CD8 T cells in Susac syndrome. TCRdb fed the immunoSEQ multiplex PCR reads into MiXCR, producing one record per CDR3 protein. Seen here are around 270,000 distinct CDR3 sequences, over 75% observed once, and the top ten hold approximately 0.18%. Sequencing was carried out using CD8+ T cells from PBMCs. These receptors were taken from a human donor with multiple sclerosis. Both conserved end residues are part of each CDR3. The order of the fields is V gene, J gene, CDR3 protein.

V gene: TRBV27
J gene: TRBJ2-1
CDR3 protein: CASSLSIRLYNEQFF

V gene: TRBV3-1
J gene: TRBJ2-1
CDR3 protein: CASSQATGDGYNEQFF

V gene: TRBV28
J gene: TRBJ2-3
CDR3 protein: CASSGSSNTDTQYF

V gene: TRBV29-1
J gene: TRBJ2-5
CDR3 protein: CSVPQGIQETQYF

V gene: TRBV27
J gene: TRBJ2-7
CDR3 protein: CASSSNREQYF

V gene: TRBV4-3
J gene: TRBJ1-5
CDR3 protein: CASSQGRAGNQPQHF

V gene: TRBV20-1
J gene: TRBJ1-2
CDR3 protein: CSARDPDRAVQTSGYTF

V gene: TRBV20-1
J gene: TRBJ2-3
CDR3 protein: CSARDGSYYTDTQYF

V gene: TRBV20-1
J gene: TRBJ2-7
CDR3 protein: CSARILLAGDSYEQYF

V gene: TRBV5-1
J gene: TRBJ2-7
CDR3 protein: CASSYGTGVAYEQYF

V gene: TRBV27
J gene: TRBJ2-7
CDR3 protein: CASSFIGFGSPGEQYF

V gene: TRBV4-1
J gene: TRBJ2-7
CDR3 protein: CASSQVKGGGEQYF

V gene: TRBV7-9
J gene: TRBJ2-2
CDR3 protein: CASSLQLPEGELFF

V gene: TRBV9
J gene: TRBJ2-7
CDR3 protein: CASSPEGSGQTNEQYF

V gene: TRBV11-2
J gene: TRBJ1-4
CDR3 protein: CASSLNMPRGQNEKLFF

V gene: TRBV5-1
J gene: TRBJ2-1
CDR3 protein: CASSGQGIGSYNEQFF

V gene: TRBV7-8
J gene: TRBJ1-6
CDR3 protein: CASSLDPGQGASSYNSPLHF

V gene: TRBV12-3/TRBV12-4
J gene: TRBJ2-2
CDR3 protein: CASSGLSGELFF

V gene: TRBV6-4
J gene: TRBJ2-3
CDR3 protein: CASSVAPGSTDTQYF

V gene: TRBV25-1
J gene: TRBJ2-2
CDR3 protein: CASALMNTGELFF

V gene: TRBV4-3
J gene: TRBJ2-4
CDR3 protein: CASSQDPYSLAKNIQYF

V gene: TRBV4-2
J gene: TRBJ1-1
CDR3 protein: CASSQGRRTDEAFF

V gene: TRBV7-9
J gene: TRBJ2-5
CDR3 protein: CASETDGTVETQYF

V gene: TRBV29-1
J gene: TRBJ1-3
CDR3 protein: CSVETGASSGNTIYF

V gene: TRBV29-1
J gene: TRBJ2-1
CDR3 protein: CSVVGGRNEQFF

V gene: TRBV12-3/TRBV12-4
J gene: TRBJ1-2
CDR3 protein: CASSQGPVYTF

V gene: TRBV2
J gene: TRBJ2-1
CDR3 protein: CASSGAGLDIEQFF

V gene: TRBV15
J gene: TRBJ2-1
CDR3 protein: CATSRVSASYNEQFF

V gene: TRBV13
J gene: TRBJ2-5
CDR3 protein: CASSLRGTQYF

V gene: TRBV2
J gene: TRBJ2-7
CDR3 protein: CASRTHLGTSPLEQYF

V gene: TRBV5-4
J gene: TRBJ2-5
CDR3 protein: CASSWYQETQYF

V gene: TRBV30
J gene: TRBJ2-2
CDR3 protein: CAWRGLDRVGGGELFF

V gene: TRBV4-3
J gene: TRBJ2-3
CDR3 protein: CASSQGALAGSTDTQYF

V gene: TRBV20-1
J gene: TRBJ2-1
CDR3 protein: CSARGTSGYNEQFF

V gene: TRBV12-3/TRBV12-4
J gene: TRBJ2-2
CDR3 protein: CASSWGSPNTGELFF

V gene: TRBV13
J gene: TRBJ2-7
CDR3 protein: CASALGGRSYEQYF

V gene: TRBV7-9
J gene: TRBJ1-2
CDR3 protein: CASTGTGDLYGYTF

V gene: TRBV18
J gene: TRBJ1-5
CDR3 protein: CASSPYRGPNQPQHF

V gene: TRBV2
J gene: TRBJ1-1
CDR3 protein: CASRFMNTEAFF

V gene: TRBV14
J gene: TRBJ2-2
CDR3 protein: CASSQVLANTGELFF

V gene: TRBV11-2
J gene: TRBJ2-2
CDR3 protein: CASSLELGVSGELFF

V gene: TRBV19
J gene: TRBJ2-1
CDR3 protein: CASSILAENNEQFF

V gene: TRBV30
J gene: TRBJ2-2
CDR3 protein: CARQDGTANTGELFF

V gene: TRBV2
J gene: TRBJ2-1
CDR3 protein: CASTADTTHNEQFF

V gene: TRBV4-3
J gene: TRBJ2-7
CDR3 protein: CASSPTGTGTFQQYF

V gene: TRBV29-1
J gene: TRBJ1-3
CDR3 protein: CSVDSSGNTIYF

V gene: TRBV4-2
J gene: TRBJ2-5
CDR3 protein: CASSHRAGTGRETQYF